This passage covers 28 T cell receptor beta chains from one sample sequenced in a study of blood T cell repertoires in COVID-19. Sequencing was performed with immunoSEQ multiplex PCR; in TCRdb, only in-frame clones are kept and a portion is missing. Of about 180,000 clones listed, roughly 90% were seen once; the top ten hold nearly 0.55%. Sequenced input: peripheral blood. The receptor source for this set is a man aged 50 or older with acute or convalescent COVID-19.

On this clone: Other DNA sequences in this sample translate to the same CDR3. The chain uses TRBV7-9 and TRBJ2-3; 15 bases fit TRBD2. CDR1 and CDR2 (germline): SEHNR, FQNEAQ (reference sequence). CDR3 length equals 16 residues. Unmatched junction bases numbered 4, after V lost 5 bases and J lost 4 bases. CDR3 region: CASSPGLAGGADTQYF. In DNA form, the CDR3 reads TGTGCCAGCAGCCCGGGACTAGCGGGAGGTGCAGATACGCAGTATTTT.

This sequence joins TRBV6-6 and TRBJ1-2, with 7 bases identical to TRBD1. CDR3 length: 15 residues. The germline CDR1 and CDR2 sequences are MNHNY and SVGAGI (reference sequence). The J segment lost 8 bases and the V segment lost 5 bases, leaving 14 bases of the junction unmatched. The CDR3 sequence is CASSPPPDRVGGYTF. The CDR3, as DNA: TGTGCCAGCAGTCCGCCCCCCGACAGGGTAGGCGGCTACACCTTC.

The gene calls are TRBV9 and TRBJ2-7, with D possibly being TRBD1 (6 bases). The CDR3 spans 14 residues. V was shortened by 0 bases and J by 5 bases, with 12 bases between the two germline ends. Germline CDR1 is SGDLS and CDR2 is YYNGEE. The CDR3 DNA sequence: TGTGCCAGCAGCGTAGCTACGGGACACAACGAGCAGTACTTC. It translates to CASSVATGHNEQYF.

The J gene is TRBJ2-5, the V gene TRBV28; unclear D gene. The V end was cut by 5 bases, the J end by 5 bases, with 9 bases between. The V gene's germline CDR1 is MDHEN and CDR2 SYDVKM. This CDR3 region has 12 residues. The CDR3: CASSLLRETQYF. Written as DNA, the CDR3 is TGTGCCAGCAGTCTTTTGCGGGAGACCCAGTACTTC.

The rearrangement links TRBV7-2 to TRBJ2-5; D is unresolved. Germline V lookup: CDR1 SGHTA, CDR2 FQGNSA. The CDR3 totals 13 residues. V lost 4 bases, J lost 5 bases, and 11 bases lay in between. In nucleotides, the CDR3 is TGTGCCAGCAGCTCCTGGCTGCAGGAGACCCAGTACTTC. Its protein product is CASSSWLQETQYF.

The V gene is TRBV28, the J gene TRBJ2-6; 8 bases line up with TRBD2. CDR1 is MDHEN and CDR2 is SYDVKM in the germline V gene. The CDR3 contains 20 residues. Losses at the gene ends were 5 bases for V and 4 bases for J; bases not matched to a gene: 19. CDR3 amino acids: CASSTLTSVASPSGANVLTF. CDR3 sequence (DNA): TGTGCCAGCAGTACCTTGACTAGCGTCGCATCTCCGTCGGGGGCCAACGTCCTGACTTTC.

This chain joins TRBV11-2 and TRBJ2-5, with D hard to call. V was trimmed by 3 bases and J by 9 bases, leaving 11 bases between them. Germline CDR1 is SGHAT and CDR2 is FQNNGV. The CDR3 loop spans 12 amino acids. CDR3 bases: TGTGCCAGCAGCTTCGGCAGGTCGGCCCAGTACTTC. This encodes CASSFGRSAQYF.

This rearrangement joins TRBV28 to TRBJ2-3, with D tentatively TRBD1 (6 bases). V shed 5 bases and J shed 3 bases, with 15 bases lying between them. Germline assignment: CDR1 MDHEN and CDR2 SYDVKM. The CDR3 contains 15 residues. The CDR3 DNA sequence: TGTGCCAGCAGTGAAGGACAGTTCATTACAGATACGCAGTATTTT. Translation gives CASSEGQFITDTQYF.

The chain is built from TRBV4-2 and TRBJ2-5; no clear D. The germline V gene encodes CDR1 LGHNA and CDR2 YNFKEQ. Trimming shortened V by 4 bases and J by 2 bases, and 11 bases separated the two germline ends. CDR3 length equals 14 residues. The CDR3 coding sequence is TGTGCCAGCAGCCGCGACTCGCAGCAAGAGACCCAGTACTTC. Translated: CASSRDSQQETQYF.

The rearrangement links TRBV6-6 to TRBJ1-5; D is undetermined. This CDR3 has 13 amino acids. Germline V gene data show CDR1 as MNHNY and CDR2 as SVGAGI (reference sequence). Trimming removed 6 bases from V and 5 bases from J, with 11 bases in between. CDR3 region: CASSDFGDQPQHF. CDR3 nucleotides: TGTGCCAGCAGCGACTTCGGGGATCAGCCCCAGCATTTT.

This chain uses TRBV2 with TRBJ1-5; 7 nucleotides align to TRBD1. V lost 6 bases to trimming and J lost 4 bases; unmatched junction nucleotides: 6. CDR3 length: 14 amino acids. Germline V gene lookup returns CDR1 SNHLY and CDR2 FYNNEI. The CDR3 spells CASRARGRNQPQHF. CDR3 sequence (DNA): TGTGCCAGCAGAGCCAGGGGGAGGAATCAGCCCCAGCATTTT.

This chain connects TRBV5-4 to TRBJ2-7, with TRBD2 identical over 13 bases. The J segment lost 3 bases and the V segment lost 0 bases, leaving 3 bases of the junction unmatched. This CDR3 is 16 amino acids long. The germline V gene encodes CDR1 SGHNT and CDR2 YYREEE (reference sequence). The CDR3 DNA reads TGTGCCAGCAGCTTGGGGACTAGCGGGAGAAGCTACGAGCAGTACTTC. This gives the protein CASSLGTSGRSYEQYF. Looking up the rest from reference TRBV5-4 and TRBJ2-7 gives the full variable domain: ETGVTQSPTHLIKTRGQQVTLRCSSQSGHNTVSWYQQALGQGPQFIFQYYREEENGRGNFPPRFSGLQFPNYSSELNVNALELDDSALYLCASSLGTSGRSYEQYFGPGTRLTVT.

The chain is built from TRBV7-2 and TRBJ2-5; D gene unclear. The CDR3 consists of 15 residues. Per germline, CDR1 SGHTA and CDR2 FQGNSA. The germline V and J ends were trimmed by 4 bases and 1 base, with 13 bases remaining between them. CDR3 amino acids: CASSSRQAGQETQYF. The CDR3 DNA sequence: TGTGCCAGCAGCTCAAGGCAGGCTGGCCAAGAGACCCAGTACTTC.

This clone is a singleton in its sample. The chain employs TRBV7-2 and TRBJ2-1; TRBD2 matches at 11 bases. The trim removed 2 bases at V and 4 bases at J, leaving 1 base unmatched. CDR1 SGHTA and CDR2 FQGNSA come from the germline V gene. This CDR3 is built from 15 residues. CDR3 sequence: CASSLSSGGYNEQFF. In nucleotides, the CDR3 is TGTGCCAGCAGCTTATCTAGCGGGGGGTACAATGAGCAGTTCTTC.

This chain joins TRBV6-1 and TRBJ2-7; D remains ambiguous. Germline values: CDR1 MNHNS, CDR2 SASEGT. Trimming shortened V by 2 bases and J by 2 bases, and 10 bases separated the two germline ends. The CDR3 spans 14 residues. CDR3 DNA sequence: TGTGCCAGCAGTGAATTAGTGTTTGCCTACGAGCAGTACTTC. Protein: CASSELVFAYEQYF.

J is TRBJ2-7 and V is TRBV27; D unclear. With 6 bases removed from V and 3 bases from J, the gap between germline ends came to 9 bases. Germline lookup yields CDR1 MNHEY and CDR2 SMNVEV (reference sequence). The CDR3 sequence is 12 residues long. The CDR3 sequence is CASRGPNYEQYV. Here the CDR3 DNA reads TGTGCCAGCAGGGGCCCCAACTACGAGCAGTACGTC.

This chain joins TRBV6-5 and TRBJ1-6; D is undetermined. Germline-derived CDR1 and CDR2 are MNHEY and SVGAGI. This CDR3 spans 12 amino acids. The ends were cut back, 6 bases at V and 8 bases at J, with 8 bases in the middle. CDR3 nucleotides: TGTGCCAGCAGAAGTCAGTATTCACCCCTCCACTTT. Its translation: CASRSQYSPLHF.

V usage is TRBV6-2 or TRBV6-3 and J usage is TRBJ1-5; possible D gene TRBD1, 6 bases. V lost 6 bases, J lost 0 bases, and 9 bases lay in between. CDR3 length equals 14 residues. Germline CDR1 is MNHEY and CDR2 is SVGEGT. CDR3 residues: CASSGQYSNQPQHF. CDR3 sequence (DNA): TGTGCCAGCAGCGGACAGTATAGCAATCAGCCCCAGCATTTT.

The rearrangement joins TRBV7-8 to TRBJ2-3, with 8 positions matching TRBD2. V trimming: 7 bases; J trimming: 4 bases; junction bases outside the gene matches: 10. This CDR3 has 15 amino acids. Germline CDR1 is SGHVS and CDR2 is FQNEAQ. CDR3 region: CASKISGVVPDTQYF. DNA of the CDR3: TGTGCCAGCAAAATTAGCGGGGTCGTTCCAGATACGCAGTATTTT.

The J gene is TRBJ1-4, the V gene TRBV10-3; no clear D gene. V was trimmed by 0 bases and J by 5 bases, leaving 7 bases between them. This CDR3 region has 14 residues. Germline V gives CDR1 ENHRY, CDR2 SYGVKD. CDR3 coding DNA: TGTGCCATCAGTGAGTCGTACGGGAATGAAAAACTGTTTTTT. Translating gives CAISESYGNEKLFF.

In the case of this clone: One junction end does not reproduce the germline sequence, and a read error may be involved. This chain links TRBV27 with TRBJ2-3; 9 bases fit TRBD2. The CDR3 is 14 amino acids. The germline V gene encodes CDR1 MNHEY and CDR2 SMNVEV (reference sequence). Here the CDR3 DNA reads TGTGCCAGCAGTCCCGGGACTAGCAGAGATACGCAGTATTTT. Translating gives CASSPGTSRDTQYF.

The chain employs TRBV27 and TRBJ2-1; no firm D call. Trimming left V 2 bases short and J 6 bases short, with 14 bases between. The CDR3 is 15 amino acids. CDR1 and CDR2 from the germline V gene are MNHEY and SMNVEV (reference sequence). CDR3 bases: TGTGCCAGCAGTTTAGTTTCGGGTCCTTCCAATGAGCAGTTCTTC. Translated: CASSLVSGPSNEQFF.

The chain uses TRBV5-6 and TRBJ2-5, with D unclear. The germline V gene encodes CDR1 SGHDT and CDR2 YYEEEE. Trimming left V 7 bases short and J 5 bases short, with 15 bases between. The CDR3 is 13 amino acids. CDR3 coding DNA: TGTGCCAGCGCCCAGTATAGCCGGGAGACCCAGTACTTC. This gives the protein CASAQYSRETQYF.

The chain recombines TRBV29-1 with TRBJ1-3; D possibly corresponds to TRBD1 (6 bases). Germline CDR1 and CDR2: SQVTM and ANQGSEA. The CDR3 consists of 12 residues. Trimming cost V 5 bases and J 9 bases, with 14 bases left between them. CDR3 in DNA: TGCAGCGTTTCCCGCGGACAGCGCACCATATATTTT. It is translated as CSVSRGQRTIYF.

The sample holds one count of this clone. The chain combines TRBV19 with TRBJ2-4; 9 bases match TRBD1. Germline CDR1 reads LNHDA; CDR2 reads SQIVND (reference sequence). The CDR3 spans 17 residues. The V segment lost 7 bases and the J segment 2 bases; nucleotides outside the gene matches: 12. The DNA of the CDR3 is TGTGCCAGTAACCAACTCTACAGGGGGCGAACCAAAAACATTCAGTACTTC. It yields the protein CASNQLYRGRTKNIQYF. Full variable domain (remainder filled in from reference TRBV19 and TRBJ2-4): DGGITQSPKYLFRKEGQNVTLSCEQNLNHDAMYWYRQDPGQGLRLIYYSQIVNDFQKGDIAEGYSVSREKKESFPLTVTSAQKNPTAFYLCASNQLYRGRTKNIQYFGAGTRLSVL.

This chain links TRBV6-6 with TRBJ1-5; 7 bases align to TRBD1. Trimming took 2 bases from V and 4 from J; bases not matched to a gene: 5. The CDR3 consists of 15 residues. The germline CDR1 and CDR2 sequences are MNHNY and SVGAGI (reference sequence). The CDR3 loop is CASSYGGQPNQPQHF. In DNA, the CDR3 is TGTGCCAGCAGTTACGGGGGACAGCCAAATCAGCCCCAGCATTTT.

V gene TRBV27 combines with J gene TRBJ2-6, with 8 bases fitting TRBD1. Germline trimming cut 5 bases from V and 2 bases from J; bases unmatched to any gene: 2. Germline V gene lookup returns CDR1 MNHEY and CDR2 SMNVEV (reference sequence). The CDR3 loop spans 15 amino acids. Here the CDR3 reads CASSHRGAGANVLTF. Here the CDR3 DNA reads TGTGCCAGCAGTCACAGGGGGGCTGGGGCCAACGTCCTGACTTTC.

The V gene is TRBV4-1, the J gene TRBJ2-1; D is possibly TRBD2 (7 bases). Germline V gene sequence: CDR1 MGHRA, CDR2 YSYEKL. The CDR3 has 16 residues. With 0 bases removed from V and 2 bases from J, the gap between germline ends came to 11 bases. The CDR3 DNA sequence: TGCGCCAGCAGCCAAGATCGGGGGGCAACCTACAATGAGCAGTTCTTC. Protein: CASSQDRGATYNEQFF.